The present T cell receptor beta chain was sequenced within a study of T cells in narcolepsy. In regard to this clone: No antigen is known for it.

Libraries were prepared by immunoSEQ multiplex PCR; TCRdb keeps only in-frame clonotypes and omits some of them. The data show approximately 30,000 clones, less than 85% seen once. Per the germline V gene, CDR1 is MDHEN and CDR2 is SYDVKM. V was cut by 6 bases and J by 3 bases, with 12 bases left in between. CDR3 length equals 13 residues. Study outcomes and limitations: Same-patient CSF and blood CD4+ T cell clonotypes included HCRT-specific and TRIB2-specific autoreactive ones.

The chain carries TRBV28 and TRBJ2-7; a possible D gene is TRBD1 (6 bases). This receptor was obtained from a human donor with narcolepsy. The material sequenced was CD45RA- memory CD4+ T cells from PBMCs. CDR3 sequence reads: CASRRGQNYEQYF. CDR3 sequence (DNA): TGTGCCAGCAGAAGAGGACAGAACTACGAGCAGTACTTC.